The next 10 T cell receptor beta chains were all read from a single sample in a study of T cell responses to AZD1222 COVID-19 vaccine. The method was immunoSEQ multiplex PCR; TCRdb's version includes in-frame clones alone and lacks a portion of them. Of 120,000 or so clones in the sample, around 88% were seen once. Sample: peripheral blood, taken on day 0 of AZD1222 vaccination. The receptors were gathered from an adult in good health.

This clone occurred once. The genes are TRBV28 and TRBJ1-6, with 7 positions matching TRBD1. The germline CDR1 and CDR2 sequences are MDHEN and SYDVKM. CDR3 length: 15 amino acids. V was clipped by 8 bases and J by 4 bases; unmatched bases: 8. This CDR3 is CASLRTGGYNSPLHF. The CDR3 DNA reads as TGTGCCAGCTTGCGGACAGGCGGATATAATTCACCCCTCCACTTT.

The gene calls are TRBV24-1 and TRBJ1-2, with TRBD1 as a possible D gene (5 bases). Germline lookup yields CDR1 KGHDR and CDR2 SFDVKD. Trimming left V 10 bases short and J 3 bases short, with 17 bases between. The length of the CDR3 is 14 residues. The DNA of the CDR3 is TGTGCCACACAAGAGACAGAATCCGACTATGGCTACACCTTC. This sequence encodes CATQETESDYGYTF.

The genes are TRBV2 and TRBJ1-5; D is uncertain. The CDR3 covers 13 residues. Per germline, CDR1 SNHLY and CDR2 FYNNEI. V dropped 3 bases and J dropped 5 bases, with 8 bases sitting between them. The CDR3 spells CASSEEGYQPQHF. In nucleotides, the CDR3 is TGTGCCAGCAGTGAGGAGGGTTATCAGCCCCAGCATTTT.

This clone was detected a few times. V is TRBV6-5 and J is TRBJ2-2, with D perhaps matching TRBD1 or TRBD2 (6 bases each). Germline CDR1 is MNHEY and CDR2 is SVGAGI. V was pared by 2 bases and J by 4 bases, with 14 bases between. This CDR3 spans 16 amino acids. CDR3 in DNA: TGTGCCAGCAGTTACCAAGGGGGGCAGGGCACCGGGGAGCTGTTTTTT. This encodes CASSYQGGQGTGELFF.

V usage is TRBV19 and J usage is TRBJ1-1; 7 bases fit TRBD1. The V and J ends lost 5 bases and 1 base, in that order; junction bases with no gene match: 7. The CDR3 extends over 15 amino acids. The V gene's germline CDR1 is LNHDA and CDR2 SQIVND (reference sequence). Written as DNA, the CDR3 is TGTGCCAGTAGTCCGCTCGGACAGGAGAACACTGAAGCTTTCTTT. It codes for CASSPLGQENTEAFF.

This clone showed up just once. The gene calls are TRBV19 and TRBJ1-1, with TRBD1 identical over 7 bases. The CDR3 totals 15 residues. Germline CDR1 reads LNHDA; CDR2 reads SQIVND (reference sequence). J was trimmed by 1 base and V by 5 bases; bases with no gene match: 7. The CDR3 bases are TGTGCCAGTAGTCCATGGGGACAGCCGAACACTGAAGCTTTCTTT. Translating it yields CASSPWGQPNTEAFF.

The J gene is TRBJ1-6, the V gene TRBV11-2; perhaps TRBD1 as D (6 bases). V dropped 0 bases and J dropped 9 bases, with 15 bases sitting between them. CDR1 SGHAT and CDR2 FQNNGV come from the germline V gene. The CDR3 runs to 16 residues. The CDR3 region is CASSLDRGNWGSPLHF. The CDR3 DNA sequence: TGTGCCAGCAGCTTAGATAGGGGGAATTGGGGTTCACCCCTCCACTTT. Full variable domain (missing parts from reference TRBV11-2 and TRBJ1-6): EAGVAQSPRYKIIEKRQSVAFWCNPISGHATLYWYQQILGQGPKLLIQFQNNGVVDDSQLPKDRFSAERLKGVDSTLKIQPAKLEDSAVYLCASSLDRGNWGSPLHFGNGTRLTVT.

The chain recombines TRBV18 with TRBJ1-5, with 7 bases matching TRBD1. The CDR3 is 15 residues long. Germline CDR1 is KGHSH and CDR2 is LQKENI. The junction had 3 bases not matched to a gene; V was cut back by 2 bases and J by 2 bases. CDR3 DNA: TGTGCCAGCTCACCAGAGGGGGCTGGCAATCAGCCCCAGCATTTT. Its protein product is CASSPEGAGNQPQHF.

This rearrangement joins TRBV9 to TRBJ2-7; D not resolved. Germline CDR1 reads SGDLS; CDR2 reads YYNGEE. The germline V and J ends were trimmed by 0 bases and 5 bases, with 9 bases remaining between them. This CDR3 has 13 amino acids. The CDR3: CASSVGLAHEQYF. CDR3 coding DNA: TGTGCCAGCAGCGTAGGACTGGCCCACGAGCAGTACTTC.

On this clone: This CDR3 is also generated by other DNA sequences in the sample. The chain carries TRBV28 and TRBJ2-2; TRBD1 matches at 9 bases. The V and J ends lost 6 bases and 4 bases, in that order; junction bases with no gene match: 15. Germline V CDR1 and CDR2: MDHEN, SYDVKM. This CDR3 region has 18 residues. The CDR3 DNA sequence: TGTGCCAGCAGATCCCCGACAGGGGGGGTCTCGAGCACCGGGGAGCTGTTTTTT. This translates into CASRSPTGGVSSTGELFF.